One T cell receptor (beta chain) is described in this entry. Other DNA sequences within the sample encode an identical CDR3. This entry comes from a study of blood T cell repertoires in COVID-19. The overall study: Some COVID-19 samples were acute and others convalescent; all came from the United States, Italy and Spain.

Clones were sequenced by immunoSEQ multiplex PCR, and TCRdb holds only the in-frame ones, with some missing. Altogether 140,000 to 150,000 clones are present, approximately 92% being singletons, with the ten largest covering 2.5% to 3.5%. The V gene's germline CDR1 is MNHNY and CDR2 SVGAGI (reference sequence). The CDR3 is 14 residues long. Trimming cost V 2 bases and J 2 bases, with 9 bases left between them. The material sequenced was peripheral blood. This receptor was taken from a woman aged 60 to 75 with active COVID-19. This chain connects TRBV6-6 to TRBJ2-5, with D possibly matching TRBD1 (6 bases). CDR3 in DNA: TGTGCCAGCAGTTACCCCGGACAGCAAGAGACCCAGTACTTC. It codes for CASSYPGQQETQYF.